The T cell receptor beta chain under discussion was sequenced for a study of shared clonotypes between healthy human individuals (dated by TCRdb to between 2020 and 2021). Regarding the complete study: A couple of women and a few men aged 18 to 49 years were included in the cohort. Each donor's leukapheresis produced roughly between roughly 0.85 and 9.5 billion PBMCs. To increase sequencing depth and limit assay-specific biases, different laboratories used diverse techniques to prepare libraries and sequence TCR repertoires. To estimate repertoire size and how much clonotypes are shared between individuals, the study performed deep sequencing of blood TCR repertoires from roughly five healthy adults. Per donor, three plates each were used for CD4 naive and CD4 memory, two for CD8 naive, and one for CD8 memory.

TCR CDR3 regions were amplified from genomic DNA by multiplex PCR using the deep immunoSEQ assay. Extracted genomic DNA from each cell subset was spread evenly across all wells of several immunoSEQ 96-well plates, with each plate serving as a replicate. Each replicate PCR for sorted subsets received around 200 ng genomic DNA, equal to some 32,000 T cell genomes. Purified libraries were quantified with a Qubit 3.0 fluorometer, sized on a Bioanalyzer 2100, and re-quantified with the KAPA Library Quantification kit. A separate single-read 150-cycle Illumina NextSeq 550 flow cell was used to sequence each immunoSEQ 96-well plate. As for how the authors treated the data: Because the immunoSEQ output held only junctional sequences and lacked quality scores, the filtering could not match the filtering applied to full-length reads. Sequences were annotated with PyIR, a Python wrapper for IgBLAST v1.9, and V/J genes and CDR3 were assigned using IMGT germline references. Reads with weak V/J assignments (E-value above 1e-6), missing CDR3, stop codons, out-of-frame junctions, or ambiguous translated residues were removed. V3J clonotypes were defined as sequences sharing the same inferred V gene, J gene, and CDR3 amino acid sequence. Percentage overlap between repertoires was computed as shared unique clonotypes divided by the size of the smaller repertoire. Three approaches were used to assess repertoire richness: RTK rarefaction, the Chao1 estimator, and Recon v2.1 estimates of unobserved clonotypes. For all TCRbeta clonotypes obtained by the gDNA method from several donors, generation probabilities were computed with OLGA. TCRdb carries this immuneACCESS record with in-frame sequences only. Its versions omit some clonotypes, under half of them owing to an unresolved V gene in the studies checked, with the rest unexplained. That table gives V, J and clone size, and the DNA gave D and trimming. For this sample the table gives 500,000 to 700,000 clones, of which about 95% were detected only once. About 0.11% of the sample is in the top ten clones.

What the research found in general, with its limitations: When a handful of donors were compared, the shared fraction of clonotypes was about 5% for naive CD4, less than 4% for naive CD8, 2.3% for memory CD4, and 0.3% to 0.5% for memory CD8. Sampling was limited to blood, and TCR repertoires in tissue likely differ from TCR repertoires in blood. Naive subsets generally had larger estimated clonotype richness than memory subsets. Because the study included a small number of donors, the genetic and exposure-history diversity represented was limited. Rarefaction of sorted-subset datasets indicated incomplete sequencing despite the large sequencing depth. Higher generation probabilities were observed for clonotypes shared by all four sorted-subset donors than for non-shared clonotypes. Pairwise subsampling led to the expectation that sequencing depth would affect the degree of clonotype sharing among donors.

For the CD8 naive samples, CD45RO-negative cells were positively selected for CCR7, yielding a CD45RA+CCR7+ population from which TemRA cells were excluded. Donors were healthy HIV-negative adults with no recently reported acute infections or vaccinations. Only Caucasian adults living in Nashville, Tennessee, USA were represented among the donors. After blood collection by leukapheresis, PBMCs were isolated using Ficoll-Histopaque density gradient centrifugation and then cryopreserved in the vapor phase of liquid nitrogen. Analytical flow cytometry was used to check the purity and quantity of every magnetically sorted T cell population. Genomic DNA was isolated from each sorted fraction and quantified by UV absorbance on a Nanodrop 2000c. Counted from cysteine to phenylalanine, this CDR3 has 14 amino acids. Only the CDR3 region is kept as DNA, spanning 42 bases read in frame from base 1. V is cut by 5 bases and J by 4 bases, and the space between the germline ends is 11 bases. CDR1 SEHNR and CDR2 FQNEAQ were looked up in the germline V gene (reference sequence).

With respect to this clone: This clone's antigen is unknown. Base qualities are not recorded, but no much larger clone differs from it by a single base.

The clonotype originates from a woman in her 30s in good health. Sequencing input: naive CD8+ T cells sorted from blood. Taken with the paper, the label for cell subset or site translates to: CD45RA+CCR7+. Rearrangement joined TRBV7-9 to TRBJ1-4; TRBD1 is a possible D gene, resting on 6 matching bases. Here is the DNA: TGTGCCAGCAGCAGGGACACCGATAATGAAAAACTGTTTTTT. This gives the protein CASSRDTDNEKLFF.